What follows describes a single TCR beta chain. Its target is unknown. This entry is derived from a study of blood T cells in healthy people across ages. Study-level points and caveats: Changes seen in expanded clonotypes were possibly confounded by donor CMV status left unknown.

Germline trimming cut 3 bases from V and 0 bases from J; bases unmatched to any gene: 4. The CDR3 runs 15 residues. Germline CDR1 GTSNPN, CDR2 SVGIG (reference sequence). Then a second PCR, running roughly 7 to 11 cycles, was carried out with a sample-barcoded 5' primer and a J-beta primer mix. A template-switch adaptor with 12 random nucleotides tagged each cDNA molecule. A single record per CDR3 protein comes from TCRdb applying MiXCR to the 5' RACE reads. The repertoire holds roughly 790,000 distinct CDR3 sequences, roughly 43% seen once, with 20% to 25% in the top ten. Whenever a sample was processed, at least 7 million PBMCs were isolated.

This chain uses TRBV30 with TRBJ1-1; 10 nucleotides line up with TRBD1. The sequence was collected from a woman aged 60-75 years in good health. Sequenced input: blood. CDR3 sequence (DNA): TGTGCCTGGAGCCGACAGGGGGCCCTGAACACTGAAGCTTTCTTT. Translating it yields CAWSRQGALNTEAFF.